This T cell receptor (beta chain) was documented in a study of OX40 agonist ivuxolimab in advanced cancers. Clones were sequenced by immunoSEQ multiplex PCR, and TCRdb holds only the in-frame ones, with some missing. The profile covers 83,000 or so clones, with approximately 88% appearing a single time and about 7% taken by the ten largest. Trimming removed 0 bases from V and 3 bases from J, with 13 bases in between. This CDR3 is 16 amino acids long. From germline, CDR1 is MNHEY and CDR2 SVGAGI. Concerning this clone: The antigen is not known.

General study findings and limits: Partial responders dosed at 0.1-3.0 mg/kg displayed clonal expansion ranking among the lowest.

The rearrangement uses TRBV6-5 and TRBJ2-3; the D gene is possibly TRBD2 (5 bases). The receptor was isolated from an adult with an advanced solid tumor such as melanoma, head and neck, liver or kidney cancer. The source material was CD4+ or CD8+ T cells sorted from blood, sampled in a trial of the OX40 agonist ivuxolimab. CDR3 protein: CASSYSGGGGTDTQYF. DNA of the CDR3: TGTGCCAGCAGTTACTCTGGCGGAGGTGGGACAGATACGCAGTATTTT.